This TCR beta chain was retrieved from a study of read filtering for tumor transcriptome and immune sequencing. Study summary: Revised staging placed 8 or 9 patients in R-ISS I, 15 to 20 in II, more than five in III.

Sampling of bone marrow took place during active disease in every patient. Molecular barcoded adaptors covering alpha/delta and beta/gamma chains were used on around 370 ng RNA. TCRdb ran MiXCR on the reads and lists one entry per CDR3 protein. The sample records over 45,000 distinct CDR3 sequences, 20% to 25% being singletons. Notes on the study in general: Correlation between methods rose after single-read clonotypes were removed. Roughly 82% of IR-seq clonotypes had a single read, yet these held approximately 4% of reads.

Worth noting for this clonotype: What it recognizes is unknown. The CDR3 ends on some other residue instead of the conserved phenylalanine or tryptophan, so this is likely a read error.

The sequence was obtained from a donor aged 40 or over with multiple myeloma. The sample taken for sequencing was a population of CD138-negative cells sorted from bone marrow.

The CDR3 is CGGTGPRSYNEQFL. CDR3 nucleotide sequence: TGCGGCGGGACAGGGCCCCGCTCCTACAATGAGCAGTTCCTC. This chain connects TRBV29-1 to TRBJ2-1, with 9 bases matching TRBD1. The CDR3 loop spans 14 amino acids. Germline V CDR1 and CDR2: SQVTM, ANQGSEA.